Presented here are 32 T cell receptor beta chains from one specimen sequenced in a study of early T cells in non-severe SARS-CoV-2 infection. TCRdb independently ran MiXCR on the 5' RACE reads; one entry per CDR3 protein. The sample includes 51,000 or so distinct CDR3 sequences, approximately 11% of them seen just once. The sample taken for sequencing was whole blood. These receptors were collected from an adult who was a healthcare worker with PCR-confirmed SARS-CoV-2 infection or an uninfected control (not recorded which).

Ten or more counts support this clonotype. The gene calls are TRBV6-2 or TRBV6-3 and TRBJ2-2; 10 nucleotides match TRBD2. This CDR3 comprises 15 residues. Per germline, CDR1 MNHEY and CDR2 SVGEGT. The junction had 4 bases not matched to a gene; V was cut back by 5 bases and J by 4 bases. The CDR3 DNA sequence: TGTGCCAGCAGTAGCGGGAGGGTCATCACCGGGGAGCTGTTTTTT. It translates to CASSSGRVITGELFF.

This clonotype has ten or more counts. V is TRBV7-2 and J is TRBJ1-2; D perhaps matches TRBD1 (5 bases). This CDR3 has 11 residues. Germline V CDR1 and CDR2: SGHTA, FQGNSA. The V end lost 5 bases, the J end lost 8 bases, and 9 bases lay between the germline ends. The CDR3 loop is CASSQDTGYTF. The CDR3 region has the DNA TGTGCCAGCAGCCAGGACACCGGCTACACCTTC.

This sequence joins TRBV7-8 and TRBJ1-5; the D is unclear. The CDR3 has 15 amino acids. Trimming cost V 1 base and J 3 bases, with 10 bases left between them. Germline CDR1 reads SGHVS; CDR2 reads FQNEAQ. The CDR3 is CASSLDSHNNQPQHF. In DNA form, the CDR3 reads TGTGCCAGCAGCTTAGATAGCCATAACAATCAGCCCCAGCATTTT.

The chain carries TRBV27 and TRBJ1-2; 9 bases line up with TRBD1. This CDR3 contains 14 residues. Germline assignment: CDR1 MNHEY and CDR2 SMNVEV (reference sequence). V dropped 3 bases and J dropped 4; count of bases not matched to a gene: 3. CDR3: CASSFKGQGYGYTF. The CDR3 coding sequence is TGTGCCAGCAGTTTCAAGGGACAGGGCTATGGCTACACCTTC.

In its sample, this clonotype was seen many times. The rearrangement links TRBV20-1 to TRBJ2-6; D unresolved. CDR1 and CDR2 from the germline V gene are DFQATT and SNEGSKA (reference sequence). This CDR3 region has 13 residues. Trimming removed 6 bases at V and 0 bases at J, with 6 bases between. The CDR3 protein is CSARTSGANVLTF. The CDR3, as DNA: TGCAGTGCCCGGACCTCTGGGGCCAACGTCCTGACTTTC.

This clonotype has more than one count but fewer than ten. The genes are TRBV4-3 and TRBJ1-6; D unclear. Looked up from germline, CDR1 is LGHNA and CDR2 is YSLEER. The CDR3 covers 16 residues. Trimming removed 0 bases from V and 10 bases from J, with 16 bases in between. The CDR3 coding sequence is TGCGCCAGCAGCCAAGATTGGAAGATAGACGGGTCACCCCTCCACTTT. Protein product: CASSQDWKIDGSPLHF.

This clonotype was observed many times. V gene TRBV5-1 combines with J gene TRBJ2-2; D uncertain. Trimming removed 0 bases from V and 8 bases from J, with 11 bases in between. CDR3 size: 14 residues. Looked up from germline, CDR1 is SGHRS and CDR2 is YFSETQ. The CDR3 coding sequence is TGCGCCAGCAGCTTGGGACCTTTGATGGGGGAGCTGTTTTTT. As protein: CASSLGPLMGELFF.

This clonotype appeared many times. The CDR3 is CAWSVLNEKLFF. CDR3 DNA sequence: TGTGCCTGGAGTGTCCTGAATGAAAAACTGTTTTTT. This chain links TRBV30 with TRBJ1-4; no definite D call. Germline V gives CDR1 GTSNPN, CDR2 SVGIG (reference sequence). Deletions cut 0 bases from V and 5 bases from J, with 4 bases between. The CDR3 spans 12 residues.

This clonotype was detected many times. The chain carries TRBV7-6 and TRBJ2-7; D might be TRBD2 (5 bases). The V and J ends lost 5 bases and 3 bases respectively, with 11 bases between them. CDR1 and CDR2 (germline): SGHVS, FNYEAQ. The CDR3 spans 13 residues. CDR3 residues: CASSRTGFYEQYF. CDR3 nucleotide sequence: TGTGCCAGCAGCCGCACGGGATTCTACGAGCAGTACTTC.

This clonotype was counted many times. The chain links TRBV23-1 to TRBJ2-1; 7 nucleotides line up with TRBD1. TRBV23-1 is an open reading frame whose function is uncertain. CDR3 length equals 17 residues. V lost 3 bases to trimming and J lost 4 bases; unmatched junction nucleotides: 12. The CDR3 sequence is CASSHLRRQGRYNEQFF. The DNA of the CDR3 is TGCGCCAGCAGTCACCTCCGGAGACAGGGCCGATACAATGAGCAGTTCTTC.

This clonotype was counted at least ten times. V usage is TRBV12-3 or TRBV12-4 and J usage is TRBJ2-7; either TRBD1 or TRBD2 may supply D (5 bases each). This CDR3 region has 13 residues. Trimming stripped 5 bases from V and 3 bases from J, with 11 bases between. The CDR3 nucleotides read TGTGCCAGCAGTGGGGACCTCAACTACGAGCAGTACTTC. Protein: CASSGDLNYEQYF.

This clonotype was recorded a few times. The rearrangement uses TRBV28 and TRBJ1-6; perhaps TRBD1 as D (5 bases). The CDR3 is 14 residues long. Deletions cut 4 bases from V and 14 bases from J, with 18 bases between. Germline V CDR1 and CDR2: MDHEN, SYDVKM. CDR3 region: CASSSRVWTLSLHF. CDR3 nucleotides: TGTGCCAGCAGTTCCAGGGTGTGGACCCTCTCCCTCCACTTT.

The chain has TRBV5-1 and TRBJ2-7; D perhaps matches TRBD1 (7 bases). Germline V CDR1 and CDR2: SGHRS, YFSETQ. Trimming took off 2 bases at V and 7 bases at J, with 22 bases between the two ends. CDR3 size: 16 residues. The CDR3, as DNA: TGCGCCAGCAGCTTCGGGGGCACAGGGGCTTTTTCGGAGCAGTACTTC. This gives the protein CASSFGGTGAFSEQYF. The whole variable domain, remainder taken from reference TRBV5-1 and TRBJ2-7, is KAGVTQTPRYLIKTRGQQVTLSCSPISGHRSVSWYQQTPGQGLQFLFEYFSETQRNKGNFPGRFSGRQFSNSRSEMNVSTLELGDSALYLCASSFGGTGAFSEQYFGPGTRLTVT.

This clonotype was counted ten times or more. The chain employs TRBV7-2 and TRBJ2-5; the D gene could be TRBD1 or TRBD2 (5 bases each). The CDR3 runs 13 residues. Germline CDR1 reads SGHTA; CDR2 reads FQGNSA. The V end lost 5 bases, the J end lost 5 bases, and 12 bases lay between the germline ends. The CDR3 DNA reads TGTGCCAGCAGCCGGGGCGTTAGGGAGACCCAGTACTTC. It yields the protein CASSRGVRETQYF.

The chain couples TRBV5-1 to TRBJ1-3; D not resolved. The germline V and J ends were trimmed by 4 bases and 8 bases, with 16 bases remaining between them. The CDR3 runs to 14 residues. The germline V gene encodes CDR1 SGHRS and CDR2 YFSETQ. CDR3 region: CASSQGRRADTIYF. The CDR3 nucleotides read TGCGCCAGCAGCCAAGGACGGCGAGCGGACACCATATATTTT.

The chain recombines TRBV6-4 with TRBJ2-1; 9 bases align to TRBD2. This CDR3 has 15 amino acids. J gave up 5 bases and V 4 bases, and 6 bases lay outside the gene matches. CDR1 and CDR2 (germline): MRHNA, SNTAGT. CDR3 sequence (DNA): TGTGCCAGCAGTGCACTAGCGGGCCTAAACAATGAGCAGTTCTTC. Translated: CASSALAGLNNEQFF.

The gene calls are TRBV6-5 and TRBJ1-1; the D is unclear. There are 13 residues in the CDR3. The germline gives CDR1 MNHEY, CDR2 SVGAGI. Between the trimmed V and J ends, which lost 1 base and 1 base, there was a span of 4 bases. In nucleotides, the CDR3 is TGTGCCAGCAGTTACTGGGGGAACACTGAAGCTTTCTTT. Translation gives CASSYWGNTEAFF.

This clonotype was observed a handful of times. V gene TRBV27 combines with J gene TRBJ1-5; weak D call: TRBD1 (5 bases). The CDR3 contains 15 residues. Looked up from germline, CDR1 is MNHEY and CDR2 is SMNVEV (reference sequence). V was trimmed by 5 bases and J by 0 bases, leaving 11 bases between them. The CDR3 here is CASSPGAYSNQPQHF. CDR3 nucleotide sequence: TGTGCCAGCAGTCCCGGGGCGTATAGCAATCAGCCCCAGCATTTT.

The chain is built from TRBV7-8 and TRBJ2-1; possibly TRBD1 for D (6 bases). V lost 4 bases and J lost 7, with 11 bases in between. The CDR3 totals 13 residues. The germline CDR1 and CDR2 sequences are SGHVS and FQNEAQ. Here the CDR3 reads CASSSTGPNEQFF. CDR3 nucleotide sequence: TGTGCCAGCAGCTCCACAGGGCCAAATGAGCAGTTCTTC.

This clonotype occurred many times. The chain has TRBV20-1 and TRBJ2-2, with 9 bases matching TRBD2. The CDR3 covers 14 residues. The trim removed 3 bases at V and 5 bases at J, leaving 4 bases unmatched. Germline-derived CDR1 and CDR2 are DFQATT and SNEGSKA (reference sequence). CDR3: CSARGLAGTGELFF. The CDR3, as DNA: TGCAGTGCTAGGGGCCTAGCGGGGACCGGGGAGCTGTTTTTT.

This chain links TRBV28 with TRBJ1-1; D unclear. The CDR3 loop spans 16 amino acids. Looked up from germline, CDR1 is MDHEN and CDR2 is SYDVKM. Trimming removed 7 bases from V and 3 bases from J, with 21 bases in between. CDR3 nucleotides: TGTGCCAGCACTCTCCCAGGCGGGCGCGGGGACACTGAAGCTTTCTTT. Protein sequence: CASTLPGGRGDTEAFF. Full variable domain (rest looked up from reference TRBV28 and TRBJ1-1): DVKVTQSSRYLVKRTGEKVFLECVQDMDHENMFWYRQDPGLGLRLIYFSYDVKMKEKGDIPEGYSVSREKKERFSLILESASTNQTSMYLCASTLPGGRGDTEAFFGQGTRLTVV.

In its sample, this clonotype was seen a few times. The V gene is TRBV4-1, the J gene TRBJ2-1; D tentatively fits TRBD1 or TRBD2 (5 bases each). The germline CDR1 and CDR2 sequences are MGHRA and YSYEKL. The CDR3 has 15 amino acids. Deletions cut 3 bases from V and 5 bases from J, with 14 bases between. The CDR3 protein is CASSQPGTRNNEQFF. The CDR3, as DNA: TGCGCCAGCAGCCAGCCAGGGACCAGGAACAATGAGCAGTTCTTC.

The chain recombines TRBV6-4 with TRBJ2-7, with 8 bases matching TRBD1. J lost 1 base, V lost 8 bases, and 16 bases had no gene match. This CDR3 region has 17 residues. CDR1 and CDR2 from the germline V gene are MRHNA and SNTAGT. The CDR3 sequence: CASSTTRDRPASYEQYF. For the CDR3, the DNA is TGTGCCAGCTCTACAACAAGGGACAGGCCCGCTTCCTACGAGCAGTACTTC.

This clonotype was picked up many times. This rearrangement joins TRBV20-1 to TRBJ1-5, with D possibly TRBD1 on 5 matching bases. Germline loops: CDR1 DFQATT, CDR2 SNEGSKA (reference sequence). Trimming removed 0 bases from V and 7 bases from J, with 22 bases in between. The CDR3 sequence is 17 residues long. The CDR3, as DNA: TGCAGTGCTAGAGACTTACACCGGGACCCCACATCGCAGCCCCAGCATTTT. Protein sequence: CSARDLHRDPTSQPQHF.

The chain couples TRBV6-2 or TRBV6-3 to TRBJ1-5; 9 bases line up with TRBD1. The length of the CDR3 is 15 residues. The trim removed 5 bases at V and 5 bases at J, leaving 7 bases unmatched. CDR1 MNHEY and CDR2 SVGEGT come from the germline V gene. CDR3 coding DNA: TGTGCCAGCAGTCCGACAGGGGGGATCCATCAGCCCCAGCATTTT. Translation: CASSPTGGIHQPQHF.

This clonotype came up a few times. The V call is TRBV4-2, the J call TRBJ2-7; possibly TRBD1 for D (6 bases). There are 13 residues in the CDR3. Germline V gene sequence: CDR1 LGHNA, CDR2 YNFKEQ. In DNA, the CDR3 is TGTGCTACCAGGGGTCCTAGCTCCTACGAGCAGTACTTC. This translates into CATRGPSSYEQYF.

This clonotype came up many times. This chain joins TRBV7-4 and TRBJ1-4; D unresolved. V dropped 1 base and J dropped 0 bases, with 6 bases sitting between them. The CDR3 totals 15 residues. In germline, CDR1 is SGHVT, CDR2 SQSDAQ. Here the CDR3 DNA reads TGTGCCAGCAGCTTAGAGGAGGCAACTAATGAAAAACTGTTTTTT. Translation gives CASSLEEATNEKLFF.

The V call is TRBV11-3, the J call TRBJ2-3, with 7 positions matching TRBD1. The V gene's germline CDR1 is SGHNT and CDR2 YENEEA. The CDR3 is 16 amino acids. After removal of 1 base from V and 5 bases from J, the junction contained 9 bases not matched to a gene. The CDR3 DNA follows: TGTGCCAGCAGCTTAGGTGACAGGGTGAAGGAAGATACGCAGTATTTT. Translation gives CASSLGDRVKEDTQYF.

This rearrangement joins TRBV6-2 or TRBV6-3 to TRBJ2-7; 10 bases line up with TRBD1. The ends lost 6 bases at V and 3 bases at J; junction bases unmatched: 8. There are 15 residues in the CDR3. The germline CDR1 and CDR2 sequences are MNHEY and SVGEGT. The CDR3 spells CASSQTGTGDYEQYF. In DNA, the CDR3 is TGTGCCAGCAGCCAGACCGGGACAGGGGACTACGAGCAGTACTTC.

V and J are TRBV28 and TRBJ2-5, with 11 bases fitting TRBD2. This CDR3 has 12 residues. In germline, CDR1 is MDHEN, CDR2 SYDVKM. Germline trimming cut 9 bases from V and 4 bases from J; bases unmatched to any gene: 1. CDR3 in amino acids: CASSGRVETQYF. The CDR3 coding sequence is TGTGCCAGTAGCGGGAGGGTAGAGACCCAGTACTTC.

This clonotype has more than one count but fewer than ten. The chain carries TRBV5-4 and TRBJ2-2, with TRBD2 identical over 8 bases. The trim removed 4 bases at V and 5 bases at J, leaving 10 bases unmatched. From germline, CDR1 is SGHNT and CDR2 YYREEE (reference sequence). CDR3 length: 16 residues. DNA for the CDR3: TGTGCCAGCAGCAAAGAAGCGGGAGAGCGGACCGGGGAGCTGTTTTTT. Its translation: CASSKEAGERTGELFF. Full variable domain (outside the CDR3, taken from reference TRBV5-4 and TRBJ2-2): ETGVTQSPTHLIKTRGQQVTLRCSSQSGHNTVSWYQQALGQGPQFIFQYYREEENGRGNFPPRFSGLQFPNYSSELNVNALELDDSALYLCASSKEAGERTGELFFGEGSRLTVL.

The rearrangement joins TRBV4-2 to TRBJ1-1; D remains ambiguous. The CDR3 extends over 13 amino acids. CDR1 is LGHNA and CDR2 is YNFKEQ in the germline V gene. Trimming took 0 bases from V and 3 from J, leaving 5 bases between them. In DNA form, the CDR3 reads TGTGCCAGCAGCCAAGAGGGGTACACTGAAGCTTTCTTT. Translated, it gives CASSQEGYTEAFF.